This T cell receptor beta chain appears in the sequencing data of a study of regulatory T cells in long-lasting Graves disease. The authors built TCR beta libraries using iRepertoire HTBI primers and Arm-PCR of CDR3 regions. TCRdb analysed the multiplex PCR reads with MiXCR anew, one entry per CDR3 protein. The table shows hundreds of thousands of distinct CDR3 sequences, with 15% occurring only once. Germline CDR1 is SGHTA and CDR2 is FQGNSA. This CDR3 is 15 amino acids long. A word on this clonotype: A far larger clone is one base from this, pointing to a likely read error.

The time point denotes: newly diagnosed GD, antithyroid drugs for less than 3 months. The TCR library was prepared using RNA isolated from PBMCs. This chain links TRBV7-2 with TRBJ1-1, with TRBD1 as a possible D gene (5 bases). Sequences were derived from peripheral blood mononuclear cells (PBMCs), sampled at new diagnosis, from a patient treated with antithyroid drugs. The receptor comes from a female donor with Graves disease. DNA for the CDR3: TGTGCCTGCAGTCCCACGGGACTTTTGAACACTGAAGCTTTCTTT. It encodes CACSPTGLLNTEAFF. Full variable domain (remainder filled in from reference TRBV7-2 and TRBJ1-1): GAGVSQSPSNKVTEKGKDVELRCDPISGHTALYWYRQSLGQGLEFLIYFQGNSAPDKSGLPSDRFSAERTGGSVSTLTIQRTQQEDSAVYLCACSPTGLLNTEAFFGQGTRLTVV.